This T cell receptor beta chain was sequenced during a study of regulatory T cells in long-lasting Graves disease. This clonotype was recorded at least ten times. Antigen: not known. Time point: newly diagnosed GD, antithyroid drugs for less than 3 months. The TCR library was made from RNA that had been extracted from PBMCs in TRIzol. The patients were enrolled through endocrinology in Xi'an, China. Per germline, CDR1 MNHEY and CDR2 SVGEGT. The trim removed 1 base at V and 0 bases at J, leaving 16 bases unmatched. This CDR3 is 21 amino acids long. Construction of the TCR beta libraries employed iRepertoire HTBI primers in conjunction with Arm-PCR of CDR3 regions. Per the original methods: Across all samples, about 60 TRBV segments and about 13 TRBJ segments were identified. Using its own MiXCR run on the multiplex PCR reads, TCRdb lists one record per CDR3 protein. Here the V and J calls rest on TCRdb's processing, not on the authors' analysis. The sample holds around 250,000 distinct CDR3 sequences, about 18% seen once.

Findings of the study overall: Study of thyroid tissue was not done, with only peripheral blood studied.

The specimen comprised peripheral blood mononuclear cells (PBMCs), sampled at new diagnosis, from a patient treated with antithyroid drugs. The clonotype was recovered from a female donor with Graves disease. The rearrangement joins TRBV6-2 or TRBV6-3 to TRBJ2-1; the match to TRBD2 covers 9 bases. CDR3 protein: CASSYFGWGQSSGSSYNEQFF. The DNA of the CDR3 is TGTGCCAGCAGTTACTTTGGGTGGGGACAGAGTAGCGGGAGCTCCTACAATGAGCAGTTCTTC.